Each of the 21 T cell receptor beta chains below was sequenced from the same sample in a study of early T cells in non-severe SARS-CoV-2 infection. Each CDR3 protein is one row after TCRdb ran MiXCR on the 5' RACE reads. Of some 80,000 distinct CDR3 sequences listed, 9.5% to 15% were seen once; the top ten hold about 14%. Sequencing was performed on whole blood, taken at baseline. The receptor set was obtained from an adult who was a healthcare worker with PCR-confirmed SARS-CoV-2 infection or an uninfected control (not recorded which). The donor label of this sample is uncertain.

The chain recombines TRBV7-3 with TRBJ2-1; D gene unclear. Trimming took 8 bases from V and 1 from J, leaving 9 bases between them. CDR1 is SGHTA and CDR2 is FQGTGA in the germline V gene. The length of the CDR3 is 13 residues. CDR3 DNA: TGTGCCAGCTCCCGCGAATCCTACAATGAGCAGTTCTTC. Translated, it gives CASSRESYNEQFF.

This clonotype was observed a handful of times. This chain connects TRBV12-3 or TRBV12-4 to TRBJ2-3; D is tentatively TRBD1 or TRBD2 (6 bases each). Trimming cost V 6 bases and J 2 bases, with 18 bases left between them. CDR3 length: 16 amino acids. This chain's CDR3 is CASSRGTPQDTDTQYF. The CDR3 DNA reads TGTGCCAGCAGCCGCGGGACACCACAGGACACAGATACGCAGTATTTT.

The table lists this clonotype with many counts. The J gene is TRBJ2-1, the V gene TRBV5-1; D is uncertain. V lost 4 bases to trimming and J lost 2 bases, with 10 bases between them. This CDR3 has 14 amino acids. CDR1 and CDR2 (germline): SGHRS, YFSETQ. The chain's CDR3 is CASSGLATYNEQFF. The CDR3 nucleotides are TGCGCCAGCAGCGGTTTAGCCACCTACAATGAGCAGTTCTTC.

The chain links TRBV19 to TRBJ2-1; 11 nucleotides align to TRBD2. The CDR3 runs 15 residues. CDR1 LNHDA and CDR2 SQIVND come from the germline V gene (reference sequence). Trimming removed 10 bases from V and 3 bases from J; junction bases left unmatched: 8. CDR3 DNA sequence: TGTGCCACCTCCCCCCTAGCGGGGGGCTACAATGAGCAGTTCTTC. This codes for CATSPLAGGYNEQFF.

This clonotype was counted only a few times. A read error may account for a junction end that differs from germline. This sequence joins TRBV4-3 and TRBJ2-1; 9 bases fit TRBD1. The CDR3 is 17 amino acids. In germline, CDR1 is LGHNA, CDR2 YSLEER. The CDR3 loop is CASNQGVRGQGINEQFF. CDR3 DNA: TGCGCCAGCAACCAAGGGGTCCGTGGACAGGGGATTAATGAGCAGTTCTTC.

This clonotype was recorded only once. The rearrangement uses TRBV24-1 and TRBJ2-1; no reliable D call. The CDR3 consists of 14 residues. CDR1 KGHDR and CDR2 SFDVKD come from the germline V gene. V lost 2 bases to trimming and J lost 5 bases, with 9 bases between them. The CDR3, as DNA: TGTGCCACCAGTGATTCCACTCCGAACAATGAGCAGTTCTTC. It specifies CATSDSTPNNEQFF.

This clonotype has at least ten counts. Written as DNA, the CDR3 is TGTGCCAGCAGCATCAGCACAGATACGCAGTATTTT. This gives the protein CASSISTDTQYF. The V gene is TRBV7-2, the J gene TRBJ2-3; no clear D gene. Germline CDR1 SGHTA, CDR2 FQGNSA. The CDR3 contains 12 residues. V was clipped by 5 bases and J by 0 bases, with 3 bases between them.

This clonotype was detected ten times or more. V gene TRBV28 combines with J gene TRBJ2-1, with D possibly being TRBD1 (6 bases). The CDR3 sequence is 14 residues long. Germline V gives CDR1 MDHEN, CDR2 SYDVKM. V lost 6 bases to trimming and J lost 3 bases, with 12 bases between them. The CDR3 coding sequence is TGTGCCAGCAGCCCGGACAGCTACTACAATGAGCAGTTCTTC. This gives the protein CASSPDSYYNEQFF.

This clonotype has only a few counts. The CDR3 spells CASSYTSGGLNEQFF. CDR3 in DNA: TGTGCCAGCAGTTATACTAGCGGGGGGCTCAATGAGCAGTTCTTC. The chain carries TRBV12-3 or TRBV12-4 and TRBJ2-1; 12 bases fit TRBD2. Trimming cost V 4 bases and J 6 bases; bases outside gene matches: 4. The CDR3 sequence is 15 residues long.

This sequence joins TRBV4-1 and TRBJ2-3; D not resolved. V lost 1 base, J lost 0 bases, and 8 bases lay in between. The CDR3 spans 15 residues. Germline V gives CDR1 MGHRA, CDR2 YSYEKL. In DNA, the CDR3 is TGCGCCAGCAGCCAAGCCGATGTAAGCACAGATACGCAGTATTTT. Translation gives CASSQADVSTDTQYF.

In its sample, this clonotype was seen a few times. CDR3: CASSLAQRGGSTDTQYF. CDR3 DNA sequence: TGTGCCAGCAGCTTAGCGCAGCGGGGGGGTAGCACAGATACGCAGTATTTT. This chain joins TRBV7-8 and TRBJ2-3, with 10 bases matching TRBD2. This CDR3 comprises 17 residues. Losses at the gene ends were 0 bases for V and 0 bases for J; bases not matched to a gene: 3. Germline V gives CDR1 SGHVS, CDR2 FQNEAQ.

The chain uses TRBV18 and TRBJ1-2; TRBD1 matches 7 bases. After removal of 0 bases from V and 7 bases from J, the junction contained 8 bases not matched to a gene. Germline V lookup: CDR1 KGHSH, CDR2 LQKENI. The CDR3 covers 15 residues. In DNA, the CDR3 is TGTGCCAGCTCACCACCGCAGGGACAGTGGTCTGGCTACACCTTC. This sequence encodes CASSPPQGQWSGYTF. The whole variable domain, remainder taken from reference TRBV18 and TRBJ1-2, is NAGVMQNPRHLVRRRGQEARLRCSPMKGHSHVYWYRQLPEEGLKFMVYLQKENIIDESGMPKERFSAEFPKEGPSILRIQQVVRGDSAAYFCASSPPQGQWSGYTFGSGTRLTVV.

The V gene is TRBV7-2, the J gene TRBJ2-5; 9 nucleotides align to TRBD2. The CDR3 runs to 15 residues. Looked up from germline, CDR1 is SGHTA and CDR2 is FQGNSA. J lost 7 bases, V lost 1 base, and 7 bases had no gene match. In DNA form, the CDR3 reads TGTGCCAGCAGCTTAGACCGGTCGACTAGCGGGACCCAGTACTTC. Its protein is CASSLDRSTSGTQYF.

This clonotype was recorded at least ten times. The chain joins TRBV2 to TRBJ2-6; 11 bases fit TRBD2. The ends lost 3 bases at V and 1 base at J; junction bases unmatched: 8. The CDR3 totals 19 residues. Germline CDR1 SNHLY, CDR2 FYNNEI. The chain's CDR3 is CASSELLAGVPSGANVLTF. The CDR3 nucleotides read TGTGCCAGCAGTGAGTTACTAGCGGGAGTCCCATCTGGGGCCAACGTCCTGACTTTC.

This sequence joins TRBV20-1 and TRBJ1-5; 10 positions match TRBD1. V shed 5 bases and J 1 base; nucleotides not matched to a gene: 5. The germline V gene has CDR1 DFQATT and CDR2 SNEGSKA (reference sequence). The CDR3 is made up of 15 amino acids. CDR3 bases: TGCAGTGCTTTTGCGGACAGGGGGAGCAATCAGCCCCAGCATTTT. Translation: CSAFADRGSNQPQHF.

The chain has TRBV14 and TRBJ2-1; 10 bases map to TRBD2. V lost 4 bases and J lost 9; bases outside the gene matches: 12. This CDR3 is 16 amino acids long. The germline V gene encodes CDR1 SGHDN and CDR2 FVKESK. The CDR3 is CASSRVWSGGAVEQFF. CDR3 in DNA: TGTGCCAGCAGCCGTGTCTGGAGCGGGGGGGCCGTTGAGCAGTTCTTC.

This clonotype was detected only a few times. The chain links TRBV12-3 or TRBV12-4 to TRBJ1-1; no firm D call. V gave up 3 bases and J gave up 0 bases, with 11 bases separating them. There are 15 residues in the CDR3. The CDR3 DNA follows: TGTGCCAGCAGTTTCCCCCCCCGGTTGAACACTGAAGCTTTCTTT. Translated, it gives CASSFPPRLNTEAFF.

This clonotype was counted only a few times. The chain recombines TRBV4-3 with TRBJ2-7, with D possibly matching TRBD1 (5 bases). Germline assignment: CDR1 LGHNA and CDR2 YSLEER. V was shortened by 2 bases and J by 4 bases, with 12 bases between the two germline ends. This CDR3 has 14 amino acids. The CDR3 DNA is TGCGCCAGCAGCCAATATAAAACAGGTTACGAGCAGTACTTC. Residues: CASSQYKTGYEQYF.

The chain is built from TRBV15 and TRBJ2-5; no definite D call. Germline-derived CDR1 and CDR2 are LNHNV and YYDKDF (reference sequence). CDR3 size: 13 residues. The V and J ends lost 2 bases and 4 bases respectively, with 8 bases between them. The CDR3 nucleotides are TGTGCCACCAGCAGAACCCCGATAGAGACCCAGTACTTC. Translation gives CATSRTPIETQYF.

This clonotype was seen only a few times. CDR3 nucleotide sequence: TGTGCCAACCTACGGACTAGCGGCGGCTACGAGCAGTACTTC. Translated: CANLRTSGGYEQYF. The V call is TRBV24-1, the J call TRBJ2-7, with TRBD2 matching over 10 bases. Germline CDR1 KGHDR, CDR2 SFDVKD. This CDR3 contains 14 residues. V lost 11 bases to trimming and J lost 3 bases; unmatched junction nucleotides: 9.

This chain uses TRBV19 with TRBJ2-1; 8 bases are a match to TRBD1. The CDR3 contains 12 residues. The germline V gene encodes CDR1 LNHDA and CDR2 SQIVND (reference sequence). Germline trimming cut 2 bases from V and 15 bases from J; bases unmatched to any gene: 6. Here the CDR3 DNA reads TGTGCCAGTAGTATAACGGACAGGGTTGCGTTCTTC. Protein: CASSITDRVAFF.